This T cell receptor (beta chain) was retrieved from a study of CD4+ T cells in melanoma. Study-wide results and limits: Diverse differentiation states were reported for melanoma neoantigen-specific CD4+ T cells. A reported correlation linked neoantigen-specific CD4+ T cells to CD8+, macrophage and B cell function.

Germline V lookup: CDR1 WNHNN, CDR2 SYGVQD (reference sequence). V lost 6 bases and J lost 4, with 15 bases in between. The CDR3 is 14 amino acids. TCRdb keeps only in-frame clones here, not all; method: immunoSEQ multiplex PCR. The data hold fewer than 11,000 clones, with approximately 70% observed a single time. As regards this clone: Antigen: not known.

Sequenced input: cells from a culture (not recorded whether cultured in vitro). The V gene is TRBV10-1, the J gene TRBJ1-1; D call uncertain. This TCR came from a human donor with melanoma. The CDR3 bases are TGCGCCAGCAGCGTAAACAACTTGGGCACTGAAGCTTTCTTT. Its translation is CASSVNNLGTEAFF.